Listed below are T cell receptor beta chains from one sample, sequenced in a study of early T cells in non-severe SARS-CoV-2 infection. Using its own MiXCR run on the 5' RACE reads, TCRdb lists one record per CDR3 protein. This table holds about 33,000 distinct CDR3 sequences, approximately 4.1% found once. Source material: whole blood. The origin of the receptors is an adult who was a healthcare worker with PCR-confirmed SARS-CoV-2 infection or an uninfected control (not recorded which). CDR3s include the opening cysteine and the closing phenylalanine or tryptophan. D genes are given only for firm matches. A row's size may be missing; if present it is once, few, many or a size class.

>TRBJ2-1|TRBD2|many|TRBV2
CASSGAERGANEQFF
TGTGCCAGCAGTGGTGCTGAGCGGGGGGCCAATGAGCAGTTCTTC
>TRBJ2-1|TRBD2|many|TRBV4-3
CASSQQSGRGDEQFF
TGCGCCAGCAGCCAGCAGAGCGGGAGGGGGGATGAGCAGTTCTTC
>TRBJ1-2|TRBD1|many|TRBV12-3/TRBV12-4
CASVKTGGQYGYTF
TGTGCCAGCGTGAAAACGGGGGGACAGTATGGCTACACCTTC
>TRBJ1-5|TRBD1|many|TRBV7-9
CASSLAGGGQPQHF
TGTGCCAGCAGCTTGGCAGGGGGCGGCCAGCCCCAGCATTTT
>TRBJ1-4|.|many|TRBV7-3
CASSSGREKLFF
TGTGCCAGCAGCTCGGGCCGCGAAAAACTGTTTTTT
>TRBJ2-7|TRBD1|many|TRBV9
CASSVEGQGAEEQYF
TGTGCCAGCAGCGTAGAGGGACAGGGGGCGGAGGAGCAGTACTTC
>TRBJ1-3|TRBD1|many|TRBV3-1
CASRRQGSGNTIYF
TGTGCCAGCAGACGACAGGGATCTGGAAACACCATATATTTT
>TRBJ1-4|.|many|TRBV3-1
CASSLSQASTNEKLFF
TGTGCCAGCAGCCTTTCACAGGCCTCAACTAATGAAAAACTGTTTTTT
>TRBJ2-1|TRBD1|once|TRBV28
CASSTHRTGLDNEQFF
TGTGCCAGCAGTACCCATCGGACAGGGTTGGACAATGAGCAGTTCTTC
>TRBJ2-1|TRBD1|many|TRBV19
CASRDSYNEQFF
TGTGCCAGCCGGGACAGCTACAATGAGCAGTTCTTC
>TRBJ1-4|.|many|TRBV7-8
CASSLRRATNEKLFF
TGTGCCAGCAGCTTACGACGGGCAACTAATGAAAAACTGTTTTTT
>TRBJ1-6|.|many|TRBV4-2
CASSQEDNSPLHF
TGTGCCAGCAGCCAAGAAGATAATTCACCCCTCCACTTT
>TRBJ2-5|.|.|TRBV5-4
CASSLAPARGETQYF
TGTGCCAGCAGCTTGGCGCCTGCAAGGGGAGAGACCCAGTACTTC
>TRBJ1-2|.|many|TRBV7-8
CASSALSGNYGYTF
TGTGCCAGCAGCGCGCTCTCGGGGAACTATGGCTACACCTTC
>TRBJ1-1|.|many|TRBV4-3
CASSQGSGPLEEAFF
TGCGCCAGCAGCCAAGGGAGCGGGCCGCTTGAGGAAGCTTTCTTT
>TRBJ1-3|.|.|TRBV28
CASSTPGPQRVGNTIYF
TGTGCCAGCAGTACGCCGGGACCCCAACGAGTTGGAAACACCATATATTTT
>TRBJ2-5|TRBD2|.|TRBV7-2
CASSLLPSGSETQYF
TGTGCCAGCAGCCTCCTCCCTAGCGGGAGTGAGACCCAGTACTTC
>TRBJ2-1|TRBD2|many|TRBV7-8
CASSLTSGRARSYNEQFF
TGTGCCAGCAGCCTCACTAGCGGGAGGGCCCGCTCCTACAATGAGCAGTTCTTC
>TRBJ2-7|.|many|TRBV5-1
CASRVSTSYEQYF
TGCGCCAGCAGGGTGTCTACCTCCTACGAGCAGTACTTC
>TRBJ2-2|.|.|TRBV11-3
CASSFRRPSGNTGELFF
TGTGCCAGCAGCTTTAGAAGACCCTCCGGGAACACCGGGGAGCTGTTTTTT